The following is a TCR beta chain sequence with its context. The source of the sample is a study of shared clonotypes between healthy human individuals. Germline V gene sequence: CDR1 SGHTA, CDR2 FQGNSA. Between the trimmed V and J ends, which lost 1 base and 3 bases, there was a span of 5 bases. The CDR3 runs 13 residues. Profiled with immunoSEQ multiplex PCR; TCRdb holds only in-frame clones, not every one. The repertoire holds roughly 500,000 clones, with approximately 79% as singletons. The V and J genes are TRBV7-2 and TRBJ2-3; weak D call: TRBD1 (5 bases). Input material: PBMCs. The sequence came from a woman in her thirties or forties in good health. Some clones in this sample may be carry-over from other donors' samples. The CDR3 region has the DNA TGTGCCAGCAGCTTAGGACAGACAGATACGCAGTATTTT. Translation gives CASSLGQTDTQYF.